Sequencing of this TCR beta chain was carried out in a study of circulating CD8 cells and anti-PD-1 response in melanoma. Turning to the study itself: Non-responders showed stable or progressive disease; responders showed complete or partial response. General observations from the study: Previously treated and treatment-naive patients were pooled together. Only baseline and M1 samples entered the published repertoire comparisons.

From live CD3+CD8+TCRalphabeta+ cells, four PD-1 and/or TIGIT subsets were sorted. In the case of this clonotype: The antigen is unknown.

Using roughly 14 ng of total RNA, TCR libraries were made with the QIAseq Immune Repertoire TCR panel. TCRdb called the reads again in MiXCR, with one record for every CDR3 protein. The sample lists a few hundred distinct CDR3 sequences, 10% to 13% occurring once. CDR3 length: 15 amino acids. Germline CDR1 reads MDHEN; CDR2 reads SYDVKM. The V end lost 1 base, the J end lost 5 bases, and 14 bases lay between the germline ends. The chain combines TRBV28 with TRBJ1-2, with no clear D. Here the sequenced sample was CD8+ T cells from PBMCs, taken at baseline or after one month of anti-PD-1 therapy (not recorded which). The origin of this receptor is a human donor with melanoma. For the CDR3, the DNA is TGTGCCAGCAGTTTATCAAGCTGGGGAACTTATGGCTACACCTTC. Translating gives CASSLSSWGTYGYTF.